This T cell receptor (beta chain) came from a study of T-cell reconstitution after alpha-beta-depleted transplantation in children. The TCRbeta library incorporated unique molecular identifiers. TCRdb ran MiXCR on the PCR reads and lists one entry per CDR3 protein. The table lists fewer than 350,000 distinct CDR3 sequences, roughly 7.8% of them singletons. This clonotype was recorded many times. What it binds is not known. General study results and limits: Newly made T cells mostly supplied T-cell counts and diversity one year after transplant.

The CDR3 is 15 residues long. The V segment lost 5 bases and the J segment 5 bases; nucleotides outside the gene matches: 10. CDR1 and CDR2 (germline): DFQATT, SNEGSKA (reference sequence). The sequence came from a female patient aged 2 to 10 who had a stem cell transplant for Fanconi anemia, so the T cells may come from the graft donor. The sequencing here drew on peripheral blood, taken 360 days after TCRalphabeta/CD19-depleted stem cell transplant. The V call is TRBV20-1, the J call TRBJ2-2, with TRBD1 matching over 8 bases. CDR3: CSAHPGQDNTGELFF. The CDR3 coding sequence is TGCAGTGCTCATCCGGGACAGGACAATACCGGGGAGCTGTTTTTT.